The 6 T cell receptor beta chains reported below all come from one sample, sequenced in a study of blood T cell repertoires in COVID-19. Profiling relied on immunoSEQ multiplex PCR, and the TCRdb table lists in-frame clones only, not all of them. Among 300,000 or so clones listed, around nine tenths were seen once. Sequencing was carried out using PBMCs or T cells enriched from blood (not recorded which). The receptors were sampled from a man between 60 and 75 years old who had recovered from COVID-19.

This chain joins TRBV19 and TRBJ1-5, with 7 bases matching TRBD1. The ends lost 10 bases at V and 0 bases at J; junction bases unmatched: 6. The CDR3 is 14 amino acids. Germline V gene sequence: CDR1 LNHDA, CDR2 SQIVND (reference sequence). CDR3 residues: CATGGSNSNQPQHF. DNA for the CDR3: TGTGCCACAGGGGGTTCAAATAGCAATCAGCCCCAGCATTTT.

This chain links TRBV3-1 (or the pseudogene TRBV3-2) with TRBJ1-1; 7 nucleotides match TRBD1. This CDR3 is 14 amino acids long. Germline trimming cut 1 base from V and 6 bases from J; bases unmatched to any gene: 5. From germline, CDR1 is LGHDT and CDR2 YNNKEL (reference sequence). Here the CDR3 DNA reads TGTGCCAGCAGCCAAGGCGACAGGGCGGCTGAAGCTTTCTTT. It codes for CASSQGDRAAEAFF.

This clone was counted once. The chain combines TRBV9 with TRBJ1-1; TRBD1 matches at 7 bases. There are 15 residues in the CDR3. The germline V gene has CDR1 SGDLS and CDR2 YYNGEE. Trimming removed 3 bases from V and 0 bases from J; junction bases left unmatched: 5. CDR3 protein: CASSGDRPMNTEAFF. CDR3 coding DNA: TGTGCCAGCAGCGGGGACAGACCGATGAACACTGAAGCTTTCTTT.

The J gene is TRBJ2-2, the V gene TRBV10-2; perhaps TRBD1 as D (5 bases). Germline CDR1 and CDR2: WSHSY and SAAADI. Trimming removed 9 bases from V and 1 base from J, with 15 bases in between. The CDR3 runs to 15 residues. CDR3 sequence: CASLQEIKNTGELFF. The CDR3 DNA is TGCGCCAGTTTACAGGAGATCAAGAACACCGGGGAGCTGTTTTTT.

J is TRBJ2-2 and V is TRBV2; D possibly corresponds to TRBD2 (6 bases). CDR3 length: 12 residues. Germline CDR1 is SNHLY and CDR2 is FYNNEI. V lost 9 bases, J lost 1 base, and 6 bases lay in between. CDR3 in amino acids: CARGLNTGELFF. In DNA, the CDR3 is TGTGCCAGGGGACTGAACACCGGGGAGCTGTTTTTT. Combining the CDR3 with reference TRBV2 and TRBJ2-2 gives the whole variable domain EPEVTQTPSHQVTQMGQEVILRCVPISNHLYFYWYRQILGQKVEFLVSFYNNEISEKSEIFDDQFSVERPDGSNFTLKIRSTKLEDSAMYFCARGLNTGELFFGEGSRLTVL.

The chain uses TRBV6-5 and TRBJ2-6, with D possibly TRBD1 on 5 matching bases. The germline gives CDR1 MNHEY, CDR2 SVGAGI. This CDR3 has 13 residues. V was shortened by 9 bases and J by 2 bases, with 8 bases between the two germline ends. CDR3: CASYRTGANVLTF. DNA of the CDR3: TGTGCCAGTTACAGGACTGGGGCCAACGTCCTGACTTTC.